This T cell receptor beta chain was found in a study of blood T cell repertoires in COVID-19. Study at large: The United States, Italy and Spain were the sources of the acute and convalescent COVID-19 samples. PBMCs, B-cell-depleted T cells, or T cells were the source of the cDNA or gDNA that made up the material.

V was clipped by 0 bases and J by 0 bases, with 4 bases between them. CDR1 SGHRS and CDR2 YFSETQ come from the germline V gene. The CDR3 spans 14 residues. The repertoire was sequenced with immunoSEQ multiplex PCR; TCRdb's copy has only in-frame clones and lacks some. The sample consists of fewer than 250,000 clones, approximately 83% of them appearing once. This TCR was recovered from a middle-aged woman with active or convalescent COVID-19. The sample was peripheral blood. The rearrangement uses TRBV5-1 and TRBJ1-5; D remains ambiguous. The CDR3, as DNA: TGCGCCAGCAGCTTGGACGGTAGCAATCAGCCCCAGCATTTT. The encoded protein is CASSLDGSNQPQHF.